A single sample gave rise to the 2 T cell receptor beta chains below, sequenced in a study of Graves' ophthalmopathy and Graves' hyperthyroidism. As the template, RNA transcripts were used to amplify TCR beta CDR3 regions. First-round RT-PCR used HTBI primers; second-round multiplex PCR followed. TCRdb reprocessed the multiplex PCR reads via MiXCR and lists one record per CDR3 protein. Of a few hundred thousand distinct CDR3 sequences in the sample, 15% to 17% are singletons; the top ten hold 5.5% to 7%. Sequencing was carried out using peripheral blood. These receptors were taken from a woman younger than 35 with stable Graves' hyperthyroidism.

This clonotype was found many times. The CDR3 DNA sequence: TGCGCCAGCACAAGGGGGTCCGTTATGAACACTGAAGCTTTCTTT. Translation: CASTRGSVMNTEAFF. The chain uses TRBV5-1 and TRBJ1-1, with D possibly being TRBD1 (6 bases). V lost 6 bases and J 0 bases, leaving 15 bases between the germline ends. Germline CDR1 reads SGHRS; CDR2 reads YFSETQ. The CDR3 contains 15 residues.

A word on this clonotype: With a much larger clone just one base away, this may be a read error. J is TRBJ1-5 and V is TRBV19; tentatively, D is TRBD1 (5 bases). Trimming took 4 bases from V and 9 from J, leaving 13 bases between them. The germline V gene encodes CDR1 LNHDA and CDR2 SQIVND (reference sequence). This CDR3 comprises 13 residues. The CDR3 DNA is TGTGCCAGTAGTACAGGGAGAGATCGGCCCCAGCATTTT. Translated: CASSTGRDRPQHF.